This T cell receptor (beta chain) derives from a study of Graves' ophthalmopathy and Graves' hyperthyroidism. Germline values: CDR1 SGHVS, CDR2 FNYEAQ. V lost 0 bases and J 1 base, leaving 3 bases between the germline ends. This CDR3 is built from 13 residues. Amplification of the TCR beta CDR3 regions used RNA transcripts (as template). First-round RT-PCR with HTBI primers preceded a second-round multiplex PCR. TCRdb re-derived calls from the multiplex PCR reads in MiXCR, one entry per CDR3 protein. The sample carries 650,000 to 800,000 distinct CDR3 sequences, 35% to 45% recorded once. This clonotype was picked up many times.

The sample comprised peripheral blood. The rearrangement joins TRBV7-6 to TRBJ1-1; no firm D call. This sequence was found in an adult man with Graves' ophthalmopathy. CDR3 region: CASSLAENTEAFF. The CDR3 nucleotides are TGTGCCAGCAGCTTAGCGGAGAACACTGAAGCTTTCTTT.